This T cell receptor (beta chain) was obtained from a study of cytomegalovirus exposure and HLA in healthy donors. The study ran its PCR with 60 Vbeta and 13 Jbeta primers. The method was immunoSEQ multiplex PCR; TCRdb's version includes in-frame clones alone and lacks a portion of them. The sample lists around 78,000 clones, less than 75% occurring once. On this clone itself: Its target is not known.

Trimming removed 4 bases at V and 4 bases at J, with 5 bases between. Germline loops: CDR1 MGHDK, CDR2 SYGVNS. The CDR3 loop spans 12 amino acids. Broader study findings: Later on, an analysis showed TCR association rates differing by HLA locus, with DRB1 the most and HLA-C the fewest.

This chain uses TRBV25-1 with TRBJ2-1, with unresolved D. The origin of this receptor is a man aged 25-45 years in good health and CMV-seropositive. Sample: PBMCs. DNA of the CDR3: TGTGCCAGCAGTGTTCAGTACAATGAGCAGTTCTTC. Translating gives CASSVQYNEQFF.